The TCR beta chain under discussion was sequenced for a study of CD8 T cells in ankylosing spondylitis. Overall study results and limits: The authors found the disease-linked clones to be CD8+ and relatively rare in peripheral blood. Researchers reportedly found disease-linked clones significantly enriched in matched ankylosing spondylitis synovial fluid. Ankylosing spondylitis blood appeared to carry a characteristic TCR beta motif of seven to nine highly homologous variants.

Germline V gene data show CDR1 as MDHEN and CDR2 as SYDVKM. Trimming removed 6 bases from V and 3 bases from J; junction bases left unmatched: 15. The CDR3 contains 18 residues. Comment on this clonotype: As yet, its antigen is unknown.

Library preparation for TCR beta used quantitative 5'-RACE with molecular barcodes. Using its own MiXCR run on the 5' RACE reads, TCRdb lists one record per CDR3 protein. This table has roughly 140,000 distinct CDR3 sequences, about 42% appearing once. Sequencing was done on a sample of synovial fluid, either unsorted or a sorted T cell fraction (not recorded which). V gene TRBV28 combines with J gene TRBJ2-2; 8 positions match TRBD2. The TCR was taken from a male donor with ankylosing spondylitis. CDR3 loop: CASSPIFAGGLDTGELFF. CDR3 coding DNA: TGTGCCAGCAGCCCTATATTTGCGGGAGGACTTGACACCGGGGAGCTGTTTTTT. The full variable domain, rest sourced from reference TRBV28 and TRBJ2-2, is DVKVTQSSRYLVKRTGEKVFLECVQDMDHENMFWYRQDPGLGLRLIYFSYDVKMKEKGDIPEGYSVSREKKERFSLILESASTNQTSMYLCASSPIFAGGLDTGELFFGEGSRLTVL.